This T cell receptor beta chain was observed in a study of cytomegalovirus exposure and HLA in healthy donors. Looked up from germline, CDR1 is SEHNR and CDR2 is FQNEAQ (reference sequence). CDR3 length equals 17 residues. The V gene lost 2 bases and the J gene lost 7 bases, with 21 bases spanning the gap. A multiplex PCR was run with 60 Vbeta primers and 13 Jbeta primers. Sequenced by immunoSEQ multiplex PCR; TCRdb stores in-frame clones only, minus some. Of some 140,000 clones in the sample, roughly 80% were seen once. Input material: PBMCs. This chain joins TRBV7-9 and TRBJ2-1, with D possibly TRBD2 on 6 matching bases. This TCR was sampled from a man aged 35 to 55 in good health and CMV-seronegative. The DNA of the CDR3 is TGTGCCAGCAGCTTAAGGTCTGAGGCGGGACGTTGGAATGAGCAGTTCTTC. Its translation is CASSLRSEAGRWNEQFF.